The subject of this entry is one T cell receptor beta chain. Its specificity is unknown. This entry comes from a study of cytomegalovirus exposure and HLA in healthy donors. General study results and limits: Association of under 20,000 TCR beta sequences with HLA alleles was found at 0.05 false discovery rate in a later analysis.

PCR used 60 Vbeta primers and 13 Jbeta primers. TCRdb's table, derived via immunoSEQ multiplex PCR, lists solely in-frame clones and lacks some. The repertoire holds about 180,000 clones, with around 80% as singletons. This CDR3 comprises 16 residues. CDR1 is MDHEN, CDR2 SYDVKM, per germline. With 5 bases clipped from V and 0 bases from J, the junction kept 6 bases outside the gene matches. The TCR comes from a woman aged 25 to 39 in good health and CMV-seropositive. Sequencing was carried out using PBMCs. The chain joins TRBV28 to TRBJ2-3, with 9 bases aligning to TRBD2. This CDR3 is CASSRLAGSSTDTQYF. In DNA, the CDR3 is TGTGCCAGCAGTAGGCTAGCGGGGTCTAGCACAGATACGCAGTATTTT.